The 21 T cell receptor beta chains listed next were all sequenced from one sample in a study of shared clonotypes between healthy human individuals. Terminally differentiated effector memory CD45RA+ cells were excluded from the naive CD8 cells, which were CD45RO-negative and positively selected for CCR7. TCRdb keeps only in-frame clones here, not all; method: immunoSEQ multiplex PCR. The data contain about 2,100,000 clones, roughly 91% of them singletons. Sequenced material: naive CD8+ T cells from PBMCs. The receptors come from a man aged 18 to 35 in good health. Some clones in this sample may be carry-over from other donors' samples.

This chain connects TRBV9 to TRBJ1-3, with a tentative D call TRBD1 (6 bases). Germline V gene lookup returns CDR1 SGDLS and CDR2 YYNGEE. V was shortened by 3 bases and J by 8 bases, with 24 bases between the two germline ends. The CDR3 is made up of 17 amino acids. The CDR3 region has the DNA TGTGCCAGCAGCGCCCGACCTGGGACATCGTGGGGGGACACCATATATTTT. It translates to CASSARPGTSWGDTIYF.

Note on this clone: This same CDR3 is encoded by further DNA sequences in the sample. V is TRBV19 and J is TRBJ2-7; TRBD2 aligns across 8 bases. Germline CDR1 reads LNHDA; CDR2 reads SQIVND (reference sequence). The CDR3 runs to 13 residues. The V gene end was trimmed by 6 bases and the J gene end by 1 base; junction bases not matched to a gene: 2. CDR3 bases: TGTGCCAGTAGACGGGGGGGTTCCTACGAGCAGTACTTC. The encoded protein is CASRRGGSYEQYF.

The V and J genes are TRBV28 and TRBJ2-7; possibly TRBD1 for D (6 bases). In germline, CDR1 is MDHEN, CDR2 SYDVKM. V was trimmed by 6 bases and J by 4 bases, leaving 19 bases between them. This CDR3 is 15 amino acids long. CDR3 coding DNA: TGTGCCAGCAGCTCCGATACCGGGACAACTTACGAGCAGTACTTC. Translated, it gives CASSSDTGTTYEQYF.

The V gene is TRBV7-8, the J gene TRBJ1-1; 9 nucleotides agree with TRBD1. CDR1 is SGHVS and CDR2 is FQNEAQ in the germline V gene. Unmatched junction bases numbered 8, after V lost 5 bases and J lost 4 bases. The CDR3 spans 15 residues. CDR3 nucleotides: TGTGCCAGCAGCGACAGGGGGAGTGTGGGCACTGAAGCTTTCTTT. This translates into CASSDRGSVGTEAFF.

On this clone itself: The same CDR3 arises from other DNA sequences in this sample as well. V and J are TRBV6-1 and TRBJ1-5; TRBD1 might be the D (5 bases). V was trimmed by 2 bases and J by 2 bases, leaving 7 bases between them. The CDR3 runs 14 residues. Germline V lookup: CDR1 MNHNS, CDR2 SASEGT. This CDR3 is CASSETGRNQPQHF. For the CDR3, the DNA is TGTGCCAGCAGTGAAACAGGCCGCAATCAGCCCCAGCATTTT.

J is TRBJ1-1 and V is TRBV4-1, with 8 bases fitting TRBD1. J lost 11 bases, V lost 0 bases, and 5 bases had no gene match. CDR3 length: 13 residues. The germline gives CDR1 MGHRA, CDR2 YSYEKL. The CDR3 DNA is TGCGCCAGCAGCCAAGACAAGGACAGGGCGGCTTTCTTT. It encodes CASSQDKDRAAFF.

The rearrangement uses TRBV4-3 and TRBJ2-1; D may be TRBD1 or TRBD2 (5 bases each). CDR3 length equals 16 residues. In germline, CDR1 is LGHNA, CDR2 YSLEER. Between the trimmed V and J ends, which lost 4 bases and 1 base, there was a span of 14 bases. In nucleotides, the CDR3 is TGCGCCAGCAGCCCAGGAATCGAGGGGTCCTACAATGAGCAGTTCTTC. This encodes CASSPGIEGSYNEQFF.

With respect to this clone: This CDR3 is also generated by other DNA sequences in the sample. The CDR3 nucleotides are TGTGCCAGCAGCTCACTACGAGACGGGAACACTGAAGCTTTCTTT. Encoded protein: CASSSLRDGNTEAFF. The V and J genes are TRBV7-9 and TRBJ1-1; D unclear. The CDR3 loop spans 15 amino acids. Per the germline V gene, CDR1 is SEHNR and CDR2 is FQNEAQ (reference sequence). Trimming cost V 4 bases and J 1 base, with 13 bases left between them.

The CDR3 region has the DNA TGTGCCACCAGAGAACAGGGGACTAACTATGGCTACACCTTC. It encodes CATREQGTNYGYTF. J is TRBJ1-2 and V is TRBV15; 7 nucleotides line up with TRBD1. Germline trimming cut 6 bases from V and 0 bases from J; bases unmatched to any gene: 4. CDR1 and CDR2 from the germline V gene are LNHNV and YYDKDF (reference sequence). This CDR3 comprises 14 residues.

This clone was recorded once. This chain connects TRBV9 to TRBJ1-2, with 8 bases lining up with TRBD1. From germline, CDR1 is SGDLS and CDR2 YYNGEE. J lost 7 bases, V lost 10 bases, and 6 bases had no gene match. This CDR3 is built from 11 residues. CDR3 sequence: CAGGQGLGYTF. CDR3 coding DNA: TGTGCCGGCGGACAGGGTCTTGGCTACACCTTC.

CDR3 loop: CATSSGFRAENTEAFF. Here the CDR3 DNA reads TGTGCCACCAGCAGTGGCTTCCGGGCCGAGAACACTGAAGCTTTCTTT. V usage is TRBV15 and J usage is TRBJ1-1; D not resolved. This CDR3 comprises 16 residues. Trimming pared 3 bases from V and 1 base from J, leaving 15 bases between. Germline V gives CDR1 LNHNV, CDR2 YYDKDF (reference sequence).

Comment on this clone: Distinct nucleotide sequences in the sample also encode this CDR3. This chain links TRBV7-6 with TRBJ1-5; D ambiguous. The germline gives CDR1 SGHVS, CDR2 FNYEAQ. This CDR3 comprises 14 residues. With 1 base removed from V and 3 bases from J, the gap between germline ends came to 7 bases. The CDR3 here is CASSLGPINQPQHF. CDR3 sequence (DNA): TGTGCCAGCAGCTTAGGGCCGATCAATCAGCCCCAGCATTTT.

The chain combines TRBV4-3 with TRBJ2-1; D gene unclear. The CDR3 length is 15 residues. The ends were cut back, 0 bases at V and 8 bases at J, with 14 bases in the middle. Per the germline V gene, CDR1 is LGHNA and CDR2 is YSLEER. The CDR3 nucleotides read TGCGCCAGCAGCCAAGACAGAATAAGGGCGCATGAGCAGTTCTTC. Translation gives CASSQDRIRAHEQFF.

As to this clone: This CDR3 is also generated by other DNA sequences in the sample. The chain has TRBV5-5 and TRBJ1-1; D is undetermined. Germline CDR1 and CDR2: SGHKS and YYEKEE (reference sequence). The CDR3 length is 13 residues. The ends were cut back, 0 bases at V and 0 bases at J, with 3 bases in the middle. In DNA form, the CDR3 reads TGTGCCAGCAGCTTGGTGGTGAACACTGAAGCTTTCTTT. It encodes CASSLVVNTEAFF.

The chain employs TRBV28 and TRBJ1-2; perhaps TRBD1 as D (5 bases). CDR3 length: 13 amino acids. Germline lookup yields CDR1 MDHEN and CDR2 SYDVKM. V was shortened by 5 bases and J by 6 bases, with 13 bases between the two germline ends. The DNA of the CDR3 is TGTGCCAGCAGTCAACAGGTCGGCCATGGCTACACCTTC. This codes for CASSQQVGHGYTF.

The V call is TRBV7-9, the J call TRBJ2-3; perhaps TRBD2 as D (6 bases). CDR1 is SEHNR, CDR2 FQNEAQ, per germline (reference sequence). V shed 4 bases and J shed 3 bases, with 8 bases lying between them. The CDR3 is 13 residues long. CDR3 protein: CASSSRETDTQYF. DNA for the CDR3: TGTGCCAGCAGCTCCCGGGAGACAGATACGCAGTATTTT.

This chain uses TRBV27 with TRBJ1-2; the D is unclear. This CDR3 has 12 amino acids. Germline V gene lookup returns CDR1 MNHEY and CDR2 SMNVEV (reference sequence). V shed 6 bases and J shed 6 bases, with 11 bases lying between them. CDR3 residues: CASRAVGDGYTF. CDR3 DNA: TGTGCCAGCAGAGCCGTTGGGGATGGCTACACCTTC.

This chain connects TRBV10-3 to TRBJ2-7, with 11 positions matching TRBD2. CDR3 length: 15 amino acids. CDR1 and CDR2 from the germline V gene are ENHRY and SYGVKD. V lost 2 bases to trimming and J lost 6 bases; unmatched junction nucleotides: 6. The CDR3 coding sequence is TGTGCCATCAGTGAGATTAGCGGGAGGGCCAGCGAGCAGTACTTC. Translated, it gives CAISEISGRASEQYF.

This clone was seen once. The chain joins TRBV29-1 to TRBJ2-7; no clear D gene. Between the trimmed V and J ends, which lost 0 bases and 5 bases, there was a span of 8 bases. The CDR3 totals 12 residues. CDR1 SQVTM and CDR2 ANQGSEA come from the germline V gene. CDR3 DNA: TGCAGCGTTGAAGATCCTTGGGACGAGCAGTACTTC. Residues: CSVEDPWDEQYF.

The CDR3 sequence is CASSERGGRTEAFF. CDR3 DNA: TGTGCCAGTAGTGAGCGAGGGGGGAGGACTGAAGCTTTCTTT. The rearrangement joins TRBV19 to TRBJ1-1; D might be TRBD1 (6 bases). The V end was cut by 5 bases, the J end by 5 bases, with 15 bases between. The CDR3 is 14 amino acids. The germline V gene has CDR1 LNHDA and CDR2 SQIVND (reference sequence). The full variable domain, completed using reference TRBV19 and TRBJ1-1, is DGGITQSPKYLFRKEGQNVTLSCEQNLNHDAMYWYRQDPGQGLRLIYYSQIVNDFQKGDIAEGYSVSREKKESFPLTVTSAQKNPTAFYLCASSERGGRTEAFFGQGTRLTVV.

The chain recombines TRBV6-6 with TRBJ2-2; 7 bases line up with TRBD2. This CDR3 contains 12 residues. With V trimmed by 10 bases and J by 6 bases, 5 bases remained unmatched. The germline V gene encodes CDR1 MNHNY and CDR2 SVGAGI (reference sequence). CDR3: CATRGEAGELFF. CDR3 bases: TGTGCCACCCGGGGGGAGGCCGGGGAGCTGTTTTTT.